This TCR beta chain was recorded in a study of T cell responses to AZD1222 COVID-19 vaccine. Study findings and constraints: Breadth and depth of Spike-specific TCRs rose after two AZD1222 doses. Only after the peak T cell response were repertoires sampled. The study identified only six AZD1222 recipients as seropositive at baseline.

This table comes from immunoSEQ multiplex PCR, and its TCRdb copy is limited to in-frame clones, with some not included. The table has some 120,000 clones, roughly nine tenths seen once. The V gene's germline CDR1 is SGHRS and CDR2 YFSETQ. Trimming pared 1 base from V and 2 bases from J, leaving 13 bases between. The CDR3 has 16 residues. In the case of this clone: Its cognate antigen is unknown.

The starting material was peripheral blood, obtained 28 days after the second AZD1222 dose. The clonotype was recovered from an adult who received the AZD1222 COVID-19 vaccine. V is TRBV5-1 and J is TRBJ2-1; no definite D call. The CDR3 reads CASSLIGVLTYNEQFF. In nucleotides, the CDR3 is TGCGCCAGCAGCTTGATTGGGGTCTTGACCTACAATGAGCAGTTCTTC.